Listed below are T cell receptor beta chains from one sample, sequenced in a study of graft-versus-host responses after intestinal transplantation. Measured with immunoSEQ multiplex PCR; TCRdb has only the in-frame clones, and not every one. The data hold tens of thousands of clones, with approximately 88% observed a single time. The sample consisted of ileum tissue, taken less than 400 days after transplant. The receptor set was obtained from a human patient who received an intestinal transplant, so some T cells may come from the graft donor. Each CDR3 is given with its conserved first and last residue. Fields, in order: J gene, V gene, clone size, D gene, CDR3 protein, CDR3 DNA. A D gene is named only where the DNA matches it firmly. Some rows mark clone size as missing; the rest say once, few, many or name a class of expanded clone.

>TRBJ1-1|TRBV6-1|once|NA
CASREFEGGFEAFF
TGTGCCAGCAGGGAATTCGAAGGAGGGTTTGAAGCTTTCTTT
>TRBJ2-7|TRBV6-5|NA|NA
CASSYSYQGTYEQYF
TGTGCCAGCAGTTACTCGTACCAGGGGACCTACGAGCAGTACTTC
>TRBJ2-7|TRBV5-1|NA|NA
CASSLTSSYEQYF
TGCGCCAGCAGCCTGACTAGCTCCTACGAGCAGTACTTC
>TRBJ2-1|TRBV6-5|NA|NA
CASSRDRGSGQFF
TGTGCCAGCAGCCGGGACCGGGGGTCTGGGCAGTTCTTC
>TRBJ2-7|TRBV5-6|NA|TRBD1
CASSTDRGAYEQYF
TGTGCCAGCAGCACTGACAGGGGAGCCTACGAGCAGTACTTC
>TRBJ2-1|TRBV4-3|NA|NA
CASSQDTPPARYEQFF
TGCGCCAGCAGCCAAGATACCCCCCCGGCGAGGTACGAGCAGTTCTTC
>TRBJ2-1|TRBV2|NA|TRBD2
CASRGGNEQFF
TGTGCCAGCAGGGGGGGGAATGAGCAGTTCTTC
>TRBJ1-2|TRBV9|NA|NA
CASSVGDGLYGYTF
TGTGCCAGCAGCGTCGGGGACGGCCTCTATGGCTACACCTTC
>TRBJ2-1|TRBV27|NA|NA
CADTQRDEQFF
TGTGCCGACACCCAGCGGGATGAGCAGTTCTTC
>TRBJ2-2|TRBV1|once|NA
CTRSQGELAGAFTGELFF
TGCACCCGCAGCCAAGGGGAACTAGCGGGGGCCTTTACCGGGGAGCTGTTTTTT
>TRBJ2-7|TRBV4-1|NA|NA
CASSQEGTLTYEQYF
TGTGCCAGCAGCCAAGAAGGGACTCTCACCTACGAGCAGTACTTC
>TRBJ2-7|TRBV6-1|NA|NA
CASSEWSRSLEQYF
TGCGCCAGCAGTGAATGGAGTAGGAGTCTCGAGCAGTACTTC
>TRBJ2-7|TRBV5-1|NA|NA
CASSLGHYEQYF
TGCGCCAGCAGCTTGGGCCACTACGAGCAGTACTTC
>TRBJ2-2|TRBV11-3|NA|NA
CASSLSGSGELFF
TGTGCCAGCAGCTTGAGTGGGAGCGGGGAGCTGTTTTTT
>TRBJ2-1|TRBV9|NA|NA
CASNPISGPSYNEQFF
TGTGCCAGCAACCCCATCAGCGGACCTTCCTACAATGAGCAGTTCTTC
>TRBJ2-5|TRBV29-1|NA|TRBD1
CSAVGTGWETQYF
TGCAGCGCCGTCGGGACAGGGTGGGAGACCCAGTACTTC
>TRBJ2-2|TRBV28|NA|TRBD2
CASTIPPRIGEGYVNTGELFF
TGTGCCAGCACCATCCCCCCCCGCATAGGGGAGGGTTATGTAAACACCGGGGAGCTGTTTTTT
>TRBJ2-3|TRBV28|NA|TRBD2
CASSLGTSVLTDTQYF
TGTGCCAGCAGTCTGGGGACTAGTGTACTCACAGATACGCAGTATTTT
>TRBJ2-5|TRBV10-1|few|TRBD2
CASSEFLGLEETQYF
TGCGCCAGCAGTGAGTTTCTGGGACTAGAAGAGACCCAGTACTTC
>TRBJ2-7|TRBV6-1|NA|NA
CASSEGFYEQYF
TGTGCCAGCAGTGAGGGGTTTTACGAGCAGTACTTC
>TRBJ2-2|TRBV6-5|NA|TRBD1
CASSLTGVTGELFF
TGTGCCAGCAGTTTGACAGGGGTCACCGGGGAGCTGTTTTTT
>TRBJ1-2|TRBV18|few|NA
CASSPSTQIYGYTF
TGTGCCAGCTCACCTTCAACACAAATCTATGGCTACACCTTC
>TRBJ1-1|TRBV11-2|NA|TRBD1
CASSRGQGFGEAFF
TGTGCCAGCAGCCGCGGACAGGGGTTCGGTGAAGCTTTCTTT
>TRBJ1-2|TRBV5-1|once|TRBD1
CASSLEGGIYGYTF
TGCGCCAGCAGCTTGGAAGGGGGCATCTATGGCTACACCTTC
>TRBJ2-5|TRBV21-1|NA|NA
CASSKREETQYF
TGTGCCAGCAGCAAACGGGAAGAGACCCAGTACTTC
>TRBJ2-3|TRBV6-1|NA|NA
CASEGYTQYF
TGTGCCAGCGAGGGGTATACGCAGTATTTT
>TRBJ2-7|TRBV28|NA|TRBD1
CASRNVRTGKRVEQYF
TGTGCCAGCAGGAATGTCCGGACAGGCAAACGGGTCGAGCAGTACTTC
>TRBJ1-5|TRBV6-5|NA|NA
CASSYDNNQPQHF
TGTGCCAGCAGTTACGATAACAATCAGCCCCAGCATTTT
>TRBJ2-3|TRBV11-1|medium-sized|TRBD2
CASSFGAGGTDTQYF
TGTGCCAGCAGCTTCGGAGCGGGGGGCACAGATACGCAGTATTTT
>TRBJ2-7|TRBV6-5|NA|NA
CASSDLIHEQYF
TGTGCCAGCAGTGATCTAATCCACGAGCAGTACTTC
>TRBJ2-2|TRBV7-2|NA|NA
CASSLEISYTGELFF
TGTGCCAGCAGCTTAGAAATTAGCTACACCGGGGAGCTGTTTTTT
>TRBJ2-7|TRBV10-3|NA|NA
CAISELDEQYF
TGTGCCATCAGTGAGTTGGACGAGCAGTACTTC
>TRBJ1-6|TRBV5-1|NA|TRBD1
CASSPGTGNSPLHF
TGCGCCAGCAGCCCTGGGACAGGGAATTCACCCCTCCACTTT
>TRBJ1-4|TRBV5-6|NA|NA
CASGRASNEKLFF
TGTGCCAGCGGAAGGGCTTCTAATGAAAAACTGTTTTTT
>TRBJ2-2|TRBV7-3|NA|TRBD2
CASSRGLAGGLDGELFF
TGTGCCAGCAGCCGCGGACTAGCGGGAGGGTTGGACGGGGAGCTGTTTTTT
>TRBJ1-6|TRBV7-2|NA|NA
CASSLTSSYNSPLHF
TGTGCCAGCAGCTTAACGAGCTCCTATAATTCACCCCTCCACTTT
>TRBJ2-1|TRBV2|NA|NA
CASSLEAGAGDNEQFF
TGTGCCAGCAGCCTCGAGGCGGGGGCGGGGGACAATGAGCAGTTCTTC
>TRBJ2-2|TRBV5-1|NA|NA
CASSFMAENTGELFF
TGCGCCAGCAGCTTTATGGCAGAGAACACCGGGGAGCTGTTTTTT
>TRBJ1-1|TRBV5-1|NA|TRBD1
CASSLPGTGNTEAFF
TGCGCCAGCAGCTTACCCGGGACAGGGAACACTGAAGCTTTCTTT
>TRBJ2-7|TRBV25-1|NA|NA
CASSALYEQYF
TGTGCCAGCAGTGCCCTCTACGAGCAGTACTTC
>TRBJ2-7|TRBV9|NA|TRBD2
CASSASGGEQYF
TGTGCCAGCAGCGCTAGCGGGGGCGAGCAGTACTTC
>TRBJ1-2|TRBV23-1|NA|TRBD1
CATRGGQTNYGYTF
TGCGCCACCCGAGGGGGCCAGACCAACTATGGCTACACCTTC
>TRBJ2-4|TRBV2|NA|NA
CASSYGTLRGKNIQYF
TGTGCCAGCAGCTACGGGACCCTAAGGGGCAAAAACATTCAGTACTTC
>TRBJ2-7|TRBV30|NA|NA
CAWSVGYAGPLRGWEQYF
TGTGCCTGGAGTGTAGGTTACGCGGGACCCCTAAGGGGTTGGGAGCAGTACTTC
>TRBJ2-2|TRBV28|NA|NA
CASSDSRGRELFF
TGTGCCAGCAGTGACTCCCGGGGTCGGGAGCTGTTTTTT
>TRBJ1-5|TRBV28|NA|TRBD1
CASSLDRSRIQPQHF
TGTGCCAGCAGCCTGGACAGGTCCCGAATTCAGCCCCAGCATTTT
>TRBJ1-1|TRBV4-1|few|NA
CASSQDDEGPPPTLNTEAFF
TGCGCCAGCAGCCAAGATGACGAGGGGCCACCTCCTACTTTGAACACTGAAGCTTTCTTT
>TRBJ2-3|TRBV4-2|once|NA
CASSLTAPTDTQYF
TGTGCCAGCAGCCTGACAGCGCCCACAGATACGCAGTATTTT
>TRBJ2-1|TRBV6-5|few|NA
CASSYWGSGTYNEQFF
TGTGCCAGCAGTTACTGGGGGAGTGGTACCTACAATGAGCAGTTCTTC
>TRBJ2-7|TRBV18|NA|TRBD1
CASSPRTGGYEQYF
TGTGCCAGCTCGCCTAGGACAGGGGGCTACGAGCAGTACTTC
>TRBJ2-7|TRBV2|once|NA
CASSEVYILIYEQYF
TGTGCCAGCAGTGAAGTTTATATCCTCATCTACGAGCAGTACTTC
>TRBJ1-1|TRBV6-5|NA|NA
CASSYPGGAFF
TGTGCCAGCAGTTACCCCGGGGGAGCTTTCTTT
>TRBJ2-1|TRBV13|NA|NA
CASSLPRTRNEQFF
TGTGCCAGCAGCTTGCCGCGAACGAGGAATGAGCAGTTCTTC
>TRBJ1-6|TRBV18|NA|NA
CASSSTDTFYSYNSPLHF
TGTGCCAGCTCATCGACAGACACATTCTACTCCTATAATTCACCCCTCCACTTT
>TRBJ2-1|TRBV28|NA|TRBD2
CASSLVLAGGSYNEQFF
TGTGCCAGCAGTTTAGTCCTAGCGGGAGGCTCCTACAATGAGCAGTTCTTC
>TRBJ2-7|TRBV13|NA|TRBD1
CASSLGDRDIYEQYF
TGTGCCAGCAGCTTAGGAGACAGGGACATCTACGAGCAGTACTTC
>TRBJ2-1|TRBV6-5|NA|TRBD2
CASNTGTSGPNEQFF
TGTGCCAGCAACACCGGGACTAGCGGCCCGAATGAGCAGTTCTTC
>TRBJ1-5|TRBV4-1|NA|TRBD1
CASSLTGVDQPQHF
TGCGCCAGCAGCCTGACAGGGGTGGATCAGCCCCAGCATTTT
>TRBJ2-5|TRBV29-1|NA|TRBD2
CSVAGLAGKETQYF
TGCAGCGTTGCGGGACTAGCGGGAAAAGAGACCCAGTACTTC